These 17 T cell receptor beta chains were sequenced from one sample in a study of T cell changes during pregnancy in multiple sclerosis. Profiling relied on immunoSEQ multiplex PCR, and the TCRdb table lists in-frame clones only, not all of them. The sample includes around 21,000 clones, about 87% of them seen just once. The sample in question was CD8+ T cells from peripheral blood mononuclear cells, obtained in the third trimester of pregnancy. Receptor source: a female donor in good health, enrolled as a control in a pregnancy study.

The CDR3 region is CATSRERGGPTGELFF. The CDR3 DNA reads TGTGCCACCAGCAGAGAGCGGGGGGGCCCCACCGGGGAGCTGTTTTTT. This sequence joins TRBV15 and TRBJ2-2; TRBD2 matches 9 bases. With 0 bases clipped from V and 4 bases from J, the junction kept 3 bases outside the gene matches. Germline V gives CDR1 LNHNV, CDR2 YYDKDF (reference sequence). The CDR3 has 16 amino acids.

The J gene is TRBJ1-1, the V gene TRBV29-1; TRBD1 might be the D (6 bases). V was cut by 5 bases and J by 4 bases, with 11 bases left in between. Germline V gives CDR1 SQVTM, CDR2 ANQGSEA. The CDR3 length is 12 residues. The DNA for the CDR3 is TGCAGCGTTTCGGACAGTGGCACTGAAGCTTTCTTT. As protein: CSVSDSGTEAFF.

This clone came up once. The chain combines TRBV18 with TRBJ1-2; D might be TRBD1 (5 bases). CDR1 and CDR2 (germline): KGHSH, LQKENI. The germline V and J ends were trimmed by 0 bases and 12 bases, with 8 bases remaining between them. This CDR3 is built from 11 residues. Written as DNA, the CDR3 is TGTGCCAGCTCACCACCTGGGGGGAACACCTTC. Translated, it gives CASSPPGGNTF.

The chain couples TRBV28 to TRBJ1-5; no clear D gene. Between the trimmed V and J ends, which lost 1 base and 0 bases, there was a span of 10 bases. CDR1 is MDHEN, CDR2 SYDVKM, per germline. The CDR3 runs to 16 residues. In DNA, the CDR3 is TGTGCCAGCAGTTTATTTCCAGGCTATAGCAATCAGCCCCAGCATTTT. The encoded protein is CASSLFPGYSNQPQHF.

The count of this clone is one. The chain carries TRBV27 and TRBJ2-7; 10 bases map to TRBD1. From germline, CDR1 is MNHEY and CDR2 SMNVEV (reference sequence). The CDR3 contains 14 residues. The V segment lost 5 bases and the J segment 3 bases; nucleotides outside the gene matches: 4. The CDR3 region is CASSIDRGRYEQYF. CDR3 in DNA: TGTGCCAGCAGTATAGACAGGGGGCGCTACGAGCAGTACTTC.

The chain is built from TRBV7-9 and TRBJ1-2; D remains unclear. The CDR3 contains 14 residues. Trimming removed 0 bases at V and 4 bases at J, with 9 bases between. The germline V gene has CDR1 SEHNR and CDR2 FQNEAQ (reference sequence). The CDR3 DNA is TGTGCCAGCAGCTTAGCGACTCCTGGCTATGGCTACACCTTC. Its protein product is CASSLATPGYGYTF.

The V and J genes are TRBV4-1 and TRBJ1-5, with a weak D call TRBD1 (5 bases). From germline, CDR1 is MGHRA and CDR2 YSYEKL. The CDR3 sequence is 16 residues long. With 1 base removed from V and 1 base from J, the gap between germline ends came to 11 bases. The CDR3 DNA reads as TGCGCCAGCAGCCAAGTGGCAGGGCACAGCAATCAGCCCCAGCATTTT. Translation gives CASSQVAGHSNQPQHF.

CDR3 loop: CASSLSPGGDTQYF. The DNA of the CDR3 is TGTGCCAGCAGCTTAAGTCCCGGGGGAGATACGCAGTATTTT. This sequence joins TRBV7-3 and TRBJ2-3, with D perhaps matching TRBD2 (6 bases). Per the germline V gene, CDR1 is SGHTA and CDR2 is FQGTGA. V was clipped by 1 base and J by 5 bases, with 10 bases between them. CDR3 size: 14 residues.

This clone appeared a single time. The chain has TRBV21-1 and TRBJ2-7; no check of the table's D call, TRBD1, against the DNA was made. TRBV21-1 is a pseudogene. The CDR3 covers 16 residues. The CDR3 sequence: CASSKFSGTGDYEQYF. The CDR3 DNA is TGTGCCAGCAGCAAATTTTCCGGGACAGGGGACTACGAGCAGTACTTC.

The genes are TRBV9 and TRBJ2-2; TRBD2 matches at 7 bases. The V gene end was trimmed by 3 bases and the J gene end by 1 base; junction bases not matched to a gene: 0. The CDR3 sequence is 14 residues long. CDR1 is SGDLS, CDR2 YYNGEE, per germline. The CDR3 reads CASSGGGNTGELFF. As DNA, the CDR3 is TGTGCCAGCAGCGGCGGGGGGAACACCGGGGAGCTGTTTTTT.

The V and J genes are TRBV29-1 and TRBJ2-7; a weak D match, TRBD1 (6 bases). The CDR3 is made up of 13 amino acids. The V end was cut by 4 bases, the J end by 2 bases, with 12 bases between. Germline V gene lookup returns CDR1 SQVTM and CDR2 ANQGSEA. The CDR3, as DNA: TGCAGCGTTGGAGGGGGTACACCCTACGAGCAGTACTTC. Encoded protein: CSVGGGTPYEQYF.

The gene calls are TRBV25-1 and TRBJ2-7, with 8 bases fitting TRBD1. This CDR3 is built from 15 residues. The germline V gene has CDR1 MGHDK and CDR2 SYGVNS. The junction had 8 bases not matched to a gene; V was cut back by 3 bases and J by 4 bases. Here the CDR3 DNA reads TGTGCCAGCAGTGAGAATCAGGGGGCGGAGTACGAGCAGTACTTC. Amino acids: CASSENQGAEYEQYF.

The genes are TRBV5-3 and TRBJ2-3; no clear D. TRBV5-3 is given ORF status, its function remaining uncertain. Trimming shortened V by 6 bases and J by 5 bases, and 16 bases separated the two germline ends. This CDR3 is built from 14 residues. CDR3 protein: CARKVLGVRDTQYF. CDR3 coding DNA: TGTGCCAGAAAGGTCTTGGGCGTAAGAGATACGCAGTATTTT.

The rearrangement uses TRBV13 and TRBJ1-3; 7 bases match TRBD1. This CDR3 is built from 14 residues. Germline V gene lookup returns CDR1 PRHDT and CDR2 FYEKMQ (reference sequence). V lost 4 bases, J lost 6 bases, and 6 bases stayed unmatched. The CDR3 sequence: CASSSTGLENTIYF. As DNA, the CDR3 is TGTGCCAGCAGCTCGACAGGGTTGGAAAACACCATATATTTT.

The V call is TRBV11-3, the J call TRBJ2-3, with 7 bases identical to TRBD1. Germline CDR1 reads SGHNT; CDR2 reads YENEEA. The CDR3 contains 15 residues. V shed 4 bases and J 2 bases; nucleotides not matched to a gene: 6. CDR3 nucleotide sequence: TGTGCCAGCAGCTCCAAGGGGGCGGTCACAGATACGCAGTATTTT. This sequence encodes CASSSKGAVTDTQYF.

J is TRBJ2-1 and V is TRBV19; no reliable D call. Germline assignment: CDR1 LNHDA and CDR2 SQIVND (reference sequence). Trimming took 3 bases from V and 4 from J, leaving 10 bases between them. The CDR3 is 14 amino acids. CDR3 in DNA: TGTGCCAGTAGTATTGTTTCTCCTTACAATGAGCAGTTCTTC. This sequence encodes CASSIVSPYNEQFF.

The chain carries TRBV5-6 and TRBJ2-3; a weak D match, TRBD1 (7 bases). The germline V gene has CDR1 SGHDT and CDR2 YYEEEE. The germline V and J ends were trimmed by 5 bases and 3 bases, with 16 bases remaining between them. The CDR3 has 15 amino acids. Written as DNA, the CDR3 is TGTGCCAGCAGAAGGCAGGGGGGTGTTACAGATACGCAGTATTTT. Amino acid sequence: CASRRQGGVTDTQYF.